Shown below are 9 T cell receptor beta chains from a single sample sequenced in a study of T cell repertoires in cytomegalovirus infection. TCRdb independently ran MiXCR on the reads; one entry per CDR3 protein. The sample lists hundreds of thousands of distinct CDR3 sequences; 31% were seen once. No antigen has been identified for these receptors. The sequenced sample was cultured CD8+ T cells from PBMCs, obtained from culture after CMV antigen stimulation. These receptors all come from a human donor in good health (CMV status not recorded). Some clones in this sample may be carry-over from other donors' samples.

This sequence joins TRBV27 and TRBJ2-2; tentatively, D is TRBD1 (5 bases). The CDR3 contains 14 residues. The V gene's germline CDR1 is MNHEY and CDR2 SMNVEV (reference sequence). Trimming pared 6 bases from V and 5 bases from J, leaving 13 bases between. This CDR3 reads CASSVRVETGELFF. CDR3 DNA: TGTGCCAGCAGCGTCAGGGTGGAGACCGGGGAGCTGTTTTTT.

The V and J genes are TRBV12-3 or TRBV12-4 and TRBJ1-2; no reliable D call. This CDR3 region has 14 residues. The V gene lost 4 bases and the J gene lost 8 bases, with 17 bases spanning the gap. The CDR3 sequence: CASSSGTNWEGYTF. CDR3 DNA: TGTGCCAGCAGTTCGGGCACCAATTGGGAGGGCTACACCTTC.

This clonotype was recorded a few times. The DNA for the CDR3 is TGTGCCAGCAGTTTATTTCAGGTGATTCCGAGTGGAAACACCATATATTTT. Translating it yields CASSLFQVIPSGNTIYF. The J gene is TRBJ1-3, the V gene TRBV28; D unclear. This CDR3 spans 17 amino acids. In germline, CDR1 is MDHEN, CDR2 SYDVKM. Trimming stripped 1 base from V and 3 bases from J, with 16 bases between. The full variable domain, completed using reference TRBV28 and TRBJ1-3, is DVKVTQSSRYLVKRTGEKVFLECVQDMDHENMFWYRQDPGLGLRLIYFSYDVKMKEKGDIPEGYSVSREKKERFSLILESASTNQTSMYLCASSLFQVIPSGNTIYFGEGSWLTVV.

This clonotype showed up many times. The J gene is TRBJ2-5, the V gene TRBV7-2, with 14 bases lining up with TRBD2. The germline CDR1 and CDR2 sequences are SGHTA and FQGNSA. With V trimmed by 4 bases and J by 5 bases, 3 bases remained unmatched. This CDR3 has 15 amino acids. The CDR3 region is CASSSGLAGAETQYF. The CDR3 nucleotides are TGTGCCAGCAGCTCGGGACTAGCGGGGGCTGAGACCCAGTACTTC.

The chain recombines TRBV27 with TRBJ2-1; D could derive from TRBD1 or TRBD2 (5 bases each). Between the trimmed V and J ends, which lost 3 bases and 8 bases, there was a span of 14 bases. The germline V gene encodes CDR1 MNHEY and CDR2 SMNVEV (reference sequence). This CDR3 region has 14 residues. CDR3 bases: TGTGCCAGCAGTTTGGGGGTGGAAGGGGATGAGCAGTTCTTC. Translation gives CASSLGVEGDEQFF.

This clonotype occurred a few times. The rearrangement uses TRBV18 and TRBJ2-5; D call uncertain. This CDR3 contains 14 residues. Between the trimmed V and J ends, which lost 1 base and 5 bases, there was a span of 11 bases. Germline CDR1 reads KGHSH; CDR2 reads LQKENI. The CDR3 loop reads CASSPLDGSETQYF. CDR3 coding DNA: TGTGCCAGCTCACCACTAGATGGATCGGAGACCCAGTACTTC.

The V call is TRBV11-2, the J call TRBJ2-3; D gene unclear. The CDR3 is 12 amino acids. CDR1 SGHAT and CDR2 FQNNGV come from the germline V gene. V lost 6 bases and J lost 3, with 7 bases in between. CDR3 amino acids: CASREETDTQYF. The CDR3 bases are TGTGCCAGCAGGGAAGAGACAGATACGCAGTATTTT. Full variable domain (remainder filled in from reference TRBV11-2 and TRBJ2-3): EAGVAQSPRYKIIEKRQSVAFWCNPISGHATLYWYQQILGQGPKLLIQFQNNGVVDDSQLPKDRFSAERLKGVDSTLKIQPAKLEDSAVYLCASREETDTQYFGPGTRLTVL.

This sequence joins TRBV6-2 or TRBV6-3 and TRBJ2-7, with 7 bases aligning to TRBD2. The trim removed 2 bases at V and 2 bases at J, leaving 6 bases unmatched. Germline CDR1 is MNHEY and CDR2 is SVGEGT. This CDR3 is built from 15 residues. CDR3 sequence: CASSYALAEPYEQYF. In nucleotides, the CDR3 is TGTGCCAGCAGTTACGCCCTAGCGGAGCCCTACGAGCAGTACTTC.

This clonotype was counted a few times. V is TRBV27 and J is TRBJ1-1; no definite D call. Trimming removed 5 bases from V and 0 bases from J, with 13 bases in between. The CDR3 loop spans 15 amino acids. The germline V gene has CDR1 MNHEY and CDR2 SMNVEV (reference sequence). CDR3 sequence: CASSPLIGLNTEAFF. CDR3 coding DNA: TGTGCCAGCAGTCCCCTCATAGGTTTGAACACTGAAGCTTTCTTT.